A single sample gave rise to the 8 T cell receptor beta chains below, sequenced in a study of T-cell memory formation after mild COVID-19. TCRdb used MiXCR to reprocess the 5' RACE reads, holding one entry per CDR3 protein. This table holds about 430,000 distinct CDR3 sequences, 20% to 25% found once. The sample was PBMCs or a T cell subset sorted from them (not recorded which). These receptors were taken from an adult woman who had mild COVID-19 (a few samples of this study predate the infection). Cell type and time point are not known.

CDR3 nucleotide sequence: TGCAGTGGTGCCCGGGACAGGAACACCGGGGAGCTGTTTTTT. This codes for CSGARDRNTGELFF. The V call is TRBV20-1, the J call TRBJ2-2; 7 bases are shared with TRBD1. The CDR3 consists of 14 residues. The J segment lost 1 base and the V segment lost 7 bases, leaving 6 bases of the junction unmatched. The germline V gene encodes CDR1 DFQATT and CDR2 SNEGSKA (reference sequence).

This clonotype was picked up a small number of times. The chain couples TRBV12-3 or TRBV12-4 to TRBJ1-1; 9 bases map to TRBD1. The CDR3 contains 15 residues. With 6 bases clipped from V and 5 bases from J, the junction kept 10 bases outside the gene matches. CDR3 sequence reads: CASSVTGGAGTEAFF. CDR3 DNA sequence: TGTGCCAGCAGCGTTACAGGGGGCGCAGGTACTGAAGCTTTCTTT.

The CDR3 sequence is CATSSDFGRNEKLFF. For the CDR3, the DNA is TGTGCCACCAGCAGTGATTTCGGTCGTAATGAAAAACTGTTTTTT. The chain employs TRBV15 and TRBJ1-4; D remains unclear. The germline CDR1 and CDR2 sequences are LNHNV and YYDKDF (reference sequence). The germline V and J ends were trimmed by 3 bases and 4 bases, with 12 bases remaining between them. The CDR3 extends over 15 amino acids.

The V and J genes are TRBV29-1 and TRBJ2-5; 7 nucleotides match TRBD2. CDR1 and CDR2 from the germline V gene are SQVTM and ANQGSEA. The CDR3 contains 13 residues. V trimming: 8 bases; J trimming: 2 bases; junction bases outside the gene matches: 8. In nucleotides, the CDR3 is TGCAGCCTGGGAGCGGGGTTACAAGAGACCCAGTACTTC. Its translation: CSLGAGLQETQYF.

This clonotype was detected a few times. The chain employs TRBV9 and TRBJ2-7; D not resolved. V gave up 1 base and J gave up 3 bases, with 8 bases separating them. This CDR3 is 13 amino acids long. The germline V gene has CDR1 SGDLS and CDR2 YYNGEE. CDR3 region: CASSVSSGYEQYF. CDR3 bases: TGTGCCAGCAGCGTATCGTCCGGCTACGAGCAGTACTTC.

This chain uses TRBV4-1 with TRBJ2-2; maybe TRBD1 (6 bases). The V end was cut by 0 bases, the J end by 5 bases, with 16 bases between. The CDR3 is made up of 17 amino acids. Germline-derived CDR1 and CDR2 are MGHRA and YSYEKL. The DNA for the CDR3 is TGCGCCAGCAGCCAAGATCAAAGGCAGGGGATGACCGGGGAGCTGTTTTTT. As protein: CASSQDQRQGMTGELFF.

This clonotype has a handful of counts. This rearrangement joins TRBV7-2 to TRBJ2-1, with no clear D. This CDR3 contains 13 residues. The V gene lost 1 base and the J gene lost 4 bases, with 5 bases spanning the gap. Germline V CDR1 and CDR2: SGHTA, FQGNSA. The CDR3 sequence: CASSLVVYNEQFF. CDR3 nucleotide sequence: TGTGCCAGCAGCTTAGTTGTGTACAATGAGCAGTTCTTC. The variable domain in full, with the rest retrieved from reference TRBV7-2 and TRBJ2-1, is GAGVSQSPSNKVTEKGKDVELRCDPISGHTALYWYRQSLGQGLEFLIYFQGNSAPDKSGLPSDRFSAERTGGSVSTLTIQRTQQEDSAVYLCASSLVVYNEQFFGPGTRLTVL.

The chain is built from TRBV29-1 and TRBJ2-1, with D unclear. In germline, CDR1 is SQVTM, CDR2 ANQGSEA. Between the trimmed V and J ends, which lost 3 bases and 4 bases, there was a span of 13 bases. This CDR3 has 14 amino acids. The DNA of the CDR3 is TGCAGCGTTGAGAGGCCAGACTCTTACAATGAGCAGTTCTTC. It translates to CSVERPDSYNEQFF.